This TCR beta chain was identified in a study of CD8 T cells in ankylosing spondylitis. Study conclusions and caveats: Blood of patients with ankylosing spondylitis appeared to be characterized by a TCR beta motif of several highly homologous variants.

The CDR3 runs 15 residues. V was trimmed by 0 bases and J by 5 bases, leaving 13 bases between them. Per the germline V gene, CDR1 is LGHDT and CDR2 is YNNKEL (reference sequence). In its sample, this clonotype was seen once. Its antigen is unidentified. MiXCR, applied by TCRdb to the 5' RACE reads, yields one record per CDR3 protein. Counted here are almost 400,000 distinct CDR3 sequences, 20% to 25% occurring once; the ten biggest clones make up less than 20%. The V call is TRBV3-1, the J call TRBJ2-5, with D perhaps given as TRBD1 or TRBD2 (5 bases each). Sample: blood, either unsorted or a sorted T cell fraction (not recorded which). The sequence was collected from a male donor with ankylosing spondylitis. The DNA for the CDR3 is TGTGCCAGCAGCCAAGATCATCGGGGCGTGGAGACCCAGTACTTC. It yields the protein CASSQDHRGVETQYF.